These T cell receptor beta chains were read from a single sample in a study of OX40 agonist ivuxolimab in advanced cancers. The protocol was immunoSEQ multiplex PCR, while the TCRdb copy is restricted to in-frame clones and leaves out a portion. The sample yields about 70,000 clones, roughly 80% seen once. The sample was CD4+ or CD8+ T cells sorted from blood, taken in a trial of the OX40 agonist ivuxolimab. The receptors derive from an adult with an advanced solid tumor such as melanoma, head and neck, liver or kidney cancer. The CDR3 runs from the conserved cysteine through the conserved F or W. The order of the fields is V gene, J gene, clone size, D gene, CDR3 DNA, CDR3 protein. The D gene is left open where the match is weak. Where a row states a size, it is once, few, many or the class of an expanded clone; other rows omit it.

V: TRBV7-8; J: TRBJ1-5; size: .; D: TRBD1; DNA: TGTGCCACCTCAGGGGGATCGTATAGCAATCAGCCCCAGCATTTT; CDR3: CATSGGSYSNQPQHF
V: TRBV28; J: TRBJ1-2; size: .; D: .; DNA: TGTGCCAGCAATGACCGACTCCCTAACTATGGCTACACCTTC; CDR3: CASNDRLPNYGYTF
V: TRBV21-1; J: TRBJ2-7; size: .; D: .; DNA: TGTGCCAGCAGCTCTTACCTGACCGGACGGCGCTACGAGCAGTACTTC; CDR3: CASSSYLTGRRYEQYF
V: TRBV18; J: TRBJ1-5; size: .; D: TRBD1; DNA: TGTGCCAGCTCACCGCTGCAGACAGGGACCCAGCCCCAGCATTTT; CDR3: CASSPLQTGTQPQHF
V: TRBV30; J: TRBJ2-7; size: .; D: .; DNA: TGTGCCTGGAGTTCTGTCGTAGCGGCGACCTACGAGCAGTACTTC; CDR3: CAWSSVVAATYEQYF
V: TRBV13; J: TRBJ1-5; size: few; D: .; DNA: TGTGCCAGCAGCTCCGGGACCCCGGGGCAACAGCCCCAGCATTTT; CDR3: CASSSGTPGQQPQHF
V: TRBV11-2; J: TRBJ1-1; size: once; D: .; DNA: TGTGCCAGCAGCTTCAGTCGGGGTGAAGCTTTCTTT; CDR3: CASSFSRGEAFF
V: TRBV19; J: TRBJ2-7; size: once; D: .; DNA: TGTGCCAGTAGTATAGGCTCGGACCTCCCCTACGAGCAGTACTTC; CDR3: CASSIGSDLPYEQYF
V: TRBV20-1; J: TRBJ2-5; size: .; D: .; DNA: TGCAGTGCCCCGGGGCAAGAGACCCAGTACTTC; CDR3: CSAPGQETQYF
V: TRBV27; J: TRBJ2-5; size: .; D: .; DNA: TGTGCCAGCAGTTTGGCACACCAAGAGACCCAGTACTTC; CDR3: CASSLAHQETQYF
V: TRBV10-2; J: TRBJ1-5; size: .; D: TRBD1; DNA: TGCGCCAGCAGTCCCTTGGGGACAGAGATAGCTCAGCCCCAGCATTTT; CDR3: CASSPLGTEIAQPQHF
V: TRBV6-6; J: TRBJ1-1; size: few; D: .; DNA: TGTGCCAGCAGCGGGGGGGTGAACACTGAAGCTTTCTTT; CDR3: CASSGGVNTEAFF
V: TRBV7-6; J: TRBJ1-3; size: .; D: TRBD1; DNA: TGTGCCAGCAGCTTAGCGGCGGCAGGGACAGCCGGAAACACCATATATTTT; CDR3: CASSLAAAGTAGNTIYF
V: TRBV28; J: TRBJ1-4; size: .; D: .; DNA: TGTGCCAGCACCGTGCGGCCTAATGAAAAACTGTTTTTT; CDR3: CASTVRPNEKLFF
V: TRBV28; J: TRBJ1-5; size: .; D: .; DNA: TGTGCCAGCACCCCCGGGGGGGTGAAGTATCAGCCCCAGCATTTT; CDR3: CASTPGGVKYQPQHF
V: TRBV4-2; J: TRBJ2-3; size: few; D: .; DNA: TGTGCCAGCAGCCAAGGTACCCTCACAGATACGCAGTATTTT; CDR3: CASSQGTLTDTQYF
V: TRBV18; J: TRBJ1-2; size: many; D: TRBD1; DNA: TGTGCCAGCTCACCCTCCGGGACAGGACTAATTAACTATGGCTACACCTTC; CDR3: CASSPSGTGLINYGYTF
V: TRBV21-1; J: TRBJ1-1; size: .; D: .; DNA: TGTGCCAGCAAGGGGCAGTTGGAGGGATACACTGAAGCTTTCTTT; CDR3: CASKGQLEGYTEAFF
V: TRBV19; J: TRBJ2-1; size: .; D: .; DNA: TGTGCCAGTAGTCGCCCGACTAGGCGAGACAATGAGCAGTTCTTC; CDR3: CASSRPTRRDNEQFF
V: TRBV7-8; J: TRBJ2-2; size: .; D: TRBD2; DNA: TGTGCCAGCAGCACCCGAAGCGGGGGAGCTAACGGGGAGCTGTTTTTT; CDR3: CASSTRSGGANGELFF
V: TRBV7-9; J: TRBJ2-7; size: .; D: .; DNA: TGTGCCAGCAGCTTAACGGGGGGCAGGAACGAGCAGTACTTC; CDR3: CASSLTGGRNEQYF
V: TRBV15; J: TRBJ2-5; size: .; D: .; DNA: TGTGCCACCAGCAGAGCCTGGACAACACGTAAGGAGACCCAGTACTTC; CDR3: CATSRAWTTRKETQYF
V: TRBV6-5; J: TRBJ2-7; size: once; D: .; DNA: TGTGCCAGCAGTTACTCGGGCAGCTCCTACGAGCAGTACTTC; CDR3: CASSYSGSSYEQYF
V: TRBV19; J: TRBJ2-7; size: once; D: .; DNA: TGTGCCAGTAGTCAGGGGCTCTACGAGCAGTACTTC; CDR3: CASSQGLYEQYF
V: TRBV13; J: TRBJ1-1; size: .; D: .; DNA: TGTGCCAGCAGCTCGGTCCAGAACACTGAAGCTTTCTTT; CDR3: CASSSVQNTEAFF
V: TRBV5-5; J: TRBJ2-5; size: .; D: .; DNA: TGTGCCAGCAGCCTAGGGACTCAAGAGACCCAGTACTTC; CDR3: CASSLGTQETQYF
V: TRBV7-9; J: TRBJ2-2; size: .; D: TRBD2; DNA: TGTGCCAGCAGCCCCCTCGGGGGGGGCCAGCTGTTTTTT; CDR3: CASSPLGGGQLFF
V: TRBV2; J: TRBJ1-5; size: .; D: .; DNA: TGTGCCAGCAGAGGCAGGGCGGTAAGCAATCAGCCCCAGCATTTT; CDR3: CASRGRAVSNQPQHF
V: TRBV5-1; J: TRBJ1-2; size: .; D: TRBD1; DNA: TGCGCCAGCAGCGTGGGACAGGGAAAGGGTGGCTACACCTTC; CDR3: CASSVGQGKGGYTF
V: TRBV5-1; J: TRBJ1-4; size: .; D: .; DNA: TGCGCCAGCAGTATCACAACTAATGAAAAACTGTTTTTT; CDR3: CASSITTNEKLFF
V: TRBV25-1; J: TRBJ2-1; size: .; D: .; DNA: TGTGCCAGCATCAAACAGGGTAAAATAATAGAGCAGTTCTTC; CDR3: CASIKQGKIIEQFF
V: TRBV18; J: TRBJ1-1; size: .; D: .; DNA: TGTGCCACCGGACCCCGTACAGGTAGGGCTTTCTTT; CDR3: CATGPRTGRAFF
V: TRBV4-2; J: TRBJ2-2; size: .; D: TRBD1; DNA: TGTGCCAGCAGCCAAGAAGACAGGGGGCTCGGAGGGGAGCTGTTTTTT; CDR3: CASSQEDRGLGGELFF
V: TRBV7-6; J: TRBJ2-5; size: few; D: .; DNA: TGTGCCAGCACCCCGGTGGAGACCCAGTACTTC; CDR3: CASTPVETQYF
V: TRBV28; J: TRBJ2-4; size: .; D: .; DNA: TGTGCCAGCAGTTATCACTCTATCCGGGACTCCAAAAACATTCAGTACTTC; CDR3: CASSYHSIRDSKNIQYF
V: TRBV2; J: TRBJ2-7; size: .; D: .; DNA: TGTGCCAGCAGTGGGACGGTACCGACCTACGAGCAGTACTTC; CDR3: CASSGTVPTYEQYF